Listed here are 2 T cell receptor beta chains from one sample, sequenced in a study of cytomegalovirus exposure and HLA in healthy donors. PCR primers comprised 60 Vbeta and 13 Jbeta primers. Repertoires were generated with immunoSEQ multiplex PCR, while TCRdb's copy carries only in-frame clones and drops some. The table lists 130,000 to 150,000 clones, about 74% of them singletons. The sample consisted of PBMCs. Receptor source: a man aged 40-49 years in good health and CMV-seropositive.

This clone was seen a few times. V gene TRBV4-2 combines with J gene TRBJ2-5, with 10 positions matching TRBD2. The CDR3 extends over 19 amino acids. After removal of 1 base from V and 4 bases from J, the junction contained 15 bases not matched to a gene. From germline, CDR1 is LGHNA and CDR2 YNFKEQ. The CDR3 sequence: CASSQGQGPTSGMRETQYF. The DNA of the CDR3 is TGTGCCAGCAGCCAAGGGCAGGGGCCTACTAGCGGGATGAGAGAGACCCAGTACTTC.

This clone was observed a few times. This chain links TRBV7-6 with TRBJ2-7, with a weak D call TRBD1 (6 bases). Germline loops: CDR1 SGHVS, CDR2 FNYEAQ. The CDR3 totals 14 residues. With 1 base removed from V and 1 base from J, the gap between germline ends came to 8 bases. The CDR3 sequence: CASSLETGSYEQYF. Here the CDR3 DNA reads TGTGCCAGCAGCTTAGAGACAGGATCCTACGAGCAGTACTTC.